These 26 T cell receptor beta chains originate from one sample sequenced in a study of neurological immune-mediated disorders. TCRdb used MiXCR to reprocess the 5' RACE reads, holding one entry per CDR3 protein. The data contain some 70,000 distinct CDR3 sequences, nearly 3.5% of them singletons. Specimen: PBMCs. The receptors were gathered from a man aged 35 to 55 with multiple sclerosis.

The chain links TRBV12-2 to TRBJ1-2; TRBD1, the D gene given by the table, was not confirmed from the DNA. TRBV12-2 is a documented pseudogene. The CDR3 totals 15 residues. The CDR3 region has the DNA TGTGCAAGTCGCGTCCGGGACAGGGAAAACTATGGCTACACCTTC. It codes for CASRVRDRENYGYTF.

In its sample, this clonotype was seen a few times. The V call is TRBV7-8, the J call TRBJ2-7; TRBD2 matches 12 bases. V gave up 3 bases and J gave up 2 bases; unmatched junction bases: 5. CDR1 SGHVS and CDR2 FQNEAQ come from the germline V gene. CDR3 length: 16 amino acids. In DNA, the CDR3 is TGTGCCAGCAGCTTGGGGGGACTAGCGGGTGCCTACGAGCAGTACTTC. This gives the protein CASSLGGLAGAYEQYF.

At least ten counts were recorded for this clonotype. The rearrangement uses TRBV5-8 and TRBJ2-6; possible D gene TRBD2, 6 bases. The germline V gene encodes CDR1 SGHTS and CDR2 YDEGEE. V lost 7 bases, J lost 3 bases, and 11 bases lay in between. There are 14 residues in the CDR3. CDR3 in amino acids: CASGRGYGANVLTF. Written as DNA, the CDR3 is TGTGCCAGCGGGCGGGGTTATGGGGCCAACGTCCTGACTTTC. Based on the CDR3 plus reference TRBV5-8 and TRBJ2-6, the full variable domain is EAGVTQSPTHLIKTRGQQATLRCSPISGHTSVYWYQQALGLGLQFLLWYDEGEERNRGNFPPRFSGRQFPNYSSELNVNALELEDSALYLCASGRGYGANVLTFGAGSRLTVL.

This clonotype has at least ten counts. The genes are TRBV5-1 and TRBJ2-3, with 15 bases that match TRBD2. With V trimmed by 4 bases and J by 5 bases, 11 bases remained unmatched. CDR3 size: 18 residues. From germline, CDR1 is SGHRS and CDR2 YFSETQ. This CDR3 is CASSTGTSGGNWQDTQYF. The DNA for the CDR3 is TGCGCCAGCAGCACCGGGACTAGCGGGGGGAACTGGCAAGATACGCAGTATTTT.

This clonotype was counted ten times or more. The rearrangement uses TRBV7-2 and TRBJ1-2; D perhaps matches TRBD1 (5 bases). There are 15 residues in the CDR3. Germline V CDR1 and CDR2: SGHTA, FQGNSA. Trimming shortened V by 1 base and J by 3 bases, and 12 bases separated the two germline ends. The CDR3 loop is CASSLGVGRYYGYTF. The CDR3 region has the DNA TGTGCCAGCAGCTTAGGGGTGGGACGGTACTATGGCTACACCTTC.

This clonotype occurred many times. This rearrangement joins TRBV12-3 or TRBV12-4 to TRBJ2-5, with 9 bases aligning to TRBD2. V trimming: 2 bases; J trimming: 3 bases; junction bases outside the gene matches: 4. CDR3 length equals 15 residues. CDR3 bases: TGTGCCAGCAGTTTACGGGCGGGAGGGGAAGAGACCCAGTACTTC. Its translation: CASSLRAGGEETQYF.

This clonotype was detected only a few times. CDR3: CASSFGPSADTQYF. CDR3 in DNA: TGTGCCAGCAGTTTCGGGCCTAGCGCAGATACGCAGTATTTT. The chain is built from TRBV12-3 or TRBV12-4 and TRBJ2-3, with D tentatively TRBD2 (6 bases). V was pared by 3 bases and J by 4 bases, with 11 bases between. The CDR3 consists of 14 residues.

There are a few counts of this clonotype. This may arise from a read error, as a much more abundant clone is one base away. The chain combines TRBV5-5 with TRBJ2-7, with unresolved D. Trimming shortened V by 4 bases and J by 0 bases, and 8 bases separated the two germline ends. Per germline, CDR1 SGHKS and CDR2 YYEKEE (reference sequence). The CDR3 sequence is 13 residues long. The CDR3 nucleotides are TGTGCCAGCAGCCCCAATAGCTCCTACGAGCAGTACTTC. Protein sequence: CASSPNSSYEQYF.

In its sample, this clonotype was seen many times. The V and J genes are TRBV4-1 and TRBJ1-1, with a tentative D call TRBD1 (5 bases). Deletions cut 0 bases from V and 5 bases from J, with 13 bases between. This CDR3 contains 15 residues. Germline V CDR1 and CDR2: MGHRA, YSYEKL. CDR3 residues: CASSQEPGVGTEAFF. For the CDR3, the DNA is TGCGCCAGCAGCCAAGAGCCGGGGGTGGGGACTGAAGCTTTCTTT.

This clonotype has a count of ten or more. The CDR3 nucleotides read TGCAGTGCTAGAGCCGTAGGAAGAGGGTTTGGAGAGGGCTACACCTTC. Translation: CSARAVGRGFGEGYTF. The rearrangement links TRBV20-1 to TRBJ1-2, with D uncertain. This CDR3 is 16 amino acids long. V lost 1 base and J 8 bases, leaving 23 bases between the germline ends. Germline-derived CDR1 and CDR2 are DFQATT and SNEGSKA (reference sequence).

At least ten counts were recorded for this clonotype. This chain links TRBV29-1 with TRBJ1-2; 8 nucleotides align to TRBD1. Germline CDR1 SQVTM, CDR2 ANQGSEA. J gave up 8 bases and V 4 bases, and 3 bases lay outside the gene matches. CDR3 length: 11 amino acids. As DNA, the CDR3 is TGCAGCGTTGTACAGGGGGAAGGCTACACCTTC. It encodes CSVVQGEGYTF.

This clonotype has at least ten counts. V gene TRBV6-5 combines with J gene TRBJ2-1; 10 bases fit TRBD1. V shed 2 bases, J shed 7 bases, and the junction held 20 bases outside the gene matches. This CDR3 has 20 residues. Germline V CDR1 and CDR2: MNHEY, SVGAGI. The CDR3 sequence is CASSYTTTGGAVRGPNEQFF. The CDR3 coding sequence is TGTGCCAGCAGTTACACCACGACAGGGGGCGCTGTCCGTGGTCCGAATGAGCAGTTCTTC.

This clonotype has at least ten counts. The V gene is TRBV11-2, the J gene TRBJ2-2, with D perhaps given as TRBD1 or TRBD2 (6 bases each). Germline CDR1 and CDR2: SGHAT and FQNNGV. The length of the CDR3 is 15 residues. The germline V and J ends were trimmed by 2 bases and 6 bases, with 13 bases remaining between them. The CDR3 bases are TGTGCCAGCAGCTTACTCCCGGGGGCGCCCGGGGAGCTGTTTTTT. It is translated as CASSLLPGAPGELFF.

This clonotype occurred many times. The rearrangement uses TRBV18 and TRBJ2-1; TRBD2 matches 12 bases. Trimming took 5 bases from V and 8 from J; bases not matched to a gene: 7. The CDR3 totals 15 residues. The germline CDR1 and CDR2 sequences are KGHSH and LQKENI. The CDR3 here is CASSNRTSGVHEQFF. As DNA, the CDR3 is TGTGCCAGCTCAAACCGGACTAGCGGGGTACATGAGCAGTTCTTC.

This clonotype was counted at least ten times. The CDR3 DNA is TGCGCCAGCAGCTTGCTCGCGGGCTCGGGCGAGCAGTACTTC. This translates into CASSLLAGSGEQYF. The chain joins TRBV5-1 to TRBJ2-7, with D possibly TRBD2 on 5 matching bases. Trimming took 1 base from V and 6 from J, leaving 14 bases between them. The germline V gene encodes CDR1 SGHRS and CDR2 YFSETQ. The CDR3 is 14 residues long.

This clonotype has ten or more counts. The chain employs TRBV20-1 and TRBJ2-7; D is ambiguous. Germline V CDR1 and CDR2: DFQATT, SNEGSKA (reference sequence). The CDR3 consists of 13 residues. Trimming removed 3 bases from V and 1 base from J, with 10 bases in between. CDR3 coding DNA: TGCAGTGCTAGGCCGACGGATTCCTACGAGCAGTACTTC. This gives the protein CSARPTDSYEQYF.

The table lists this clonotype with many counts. This chain's CDR3 is CASSLTPTGIHEQFF. The CDR3 DNA follows: TGTGCCAGCAGCTTAACACCGACAGGGATCCATGAGCAGTTCTTC. This chain uses TRBV5-4 with TRBJ2-1; 7 bases line up with TRBD1. Per germline, CDR1 SGHNT and CDR2 YYREEE (reference sequence). The CDR3 covers 15 residues. The V gene end was trimmed by 2 bases and the J gene end by 8 bases; junction bases not matched to a gene: 10. Full variable domain (missing parts from reference TRBV5-4 and TRBJ2-1): ETGVTQSPTHLIKTRGQQVTLRCSSQSGHNTVSWYQQALGQGPQFIFQYYREEENGRGNFPPRFSGLQFPNYSSELNVNALELDDSALYLCASSLTPTGIHEQFFGPGTRLTVL.

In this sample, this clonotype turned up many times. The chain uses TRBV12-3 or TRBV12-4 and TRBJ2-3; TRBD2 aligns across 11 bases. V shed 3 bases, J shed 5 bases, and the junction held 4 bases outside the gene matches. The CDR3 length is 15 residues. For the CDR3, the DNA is TGTGCCAGCAGTTTTAGCGGGGGGGCCGGAGATACGCAGTATTTT. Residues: CASSFSGGAGDTQYF.

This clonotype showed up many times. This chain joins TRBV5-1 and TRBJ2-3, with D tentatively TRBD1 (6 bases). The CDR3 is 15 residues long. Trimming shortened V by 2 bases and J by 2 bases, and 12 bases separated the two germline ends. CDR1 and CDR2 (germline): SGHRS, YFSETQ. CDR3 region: CASSLQGTSTDTQYF. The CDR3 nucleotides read TGCGCCAGCAGCTTACAGGGTACCTCCACAGATACGCAGTATTTT.

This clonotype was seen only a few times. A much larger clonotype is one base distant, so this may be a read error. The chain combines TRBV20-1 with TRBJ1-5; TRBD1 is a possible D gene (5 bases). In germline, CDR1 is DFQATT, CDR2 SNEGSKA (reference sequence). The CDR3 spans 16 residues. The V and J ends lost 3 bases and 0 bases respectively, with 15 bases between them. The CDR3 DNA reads TGCAGTGCTAGGGGGGTGGACGGCCTTAGCAATCAGCCCCAGCATTTT. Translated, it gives CSARGVDGLSNQPQHF.

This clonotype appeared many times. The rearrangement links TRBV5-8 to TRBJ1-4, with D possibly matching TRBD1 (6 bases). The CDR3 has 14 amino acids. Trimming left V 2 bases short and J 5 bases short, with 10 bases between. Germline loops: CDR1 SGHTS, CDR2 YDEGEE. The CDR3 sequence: CASSLSGGNEKLFF. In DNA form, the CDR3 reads TGTGCCAGCAGCTTATCGGGGGGCAATGAAAAACTGTTTTTT.

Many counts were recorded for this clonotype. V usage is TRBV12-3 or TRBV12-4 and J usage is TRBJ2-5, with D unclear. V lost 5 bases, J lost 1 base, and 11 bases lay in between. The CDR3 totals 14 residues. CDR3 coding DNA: TGTGCCAGCAGTGGCTGGGGTACCCAAGAGACCCAGTACTTC. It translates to CASSGWGTQETQYF.

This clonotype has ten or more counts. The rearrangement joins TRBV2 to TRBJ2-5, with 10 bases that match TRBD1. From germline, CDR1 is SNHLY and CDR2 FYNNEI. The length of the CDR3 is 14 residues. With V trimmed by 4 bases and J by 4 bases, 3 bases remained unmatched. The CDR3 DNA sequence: TGTGCCAGCAGTGGACAGGGGGCAGGAGAGACCCAGTACTTC. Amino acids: CASSGQGAGETQYF.

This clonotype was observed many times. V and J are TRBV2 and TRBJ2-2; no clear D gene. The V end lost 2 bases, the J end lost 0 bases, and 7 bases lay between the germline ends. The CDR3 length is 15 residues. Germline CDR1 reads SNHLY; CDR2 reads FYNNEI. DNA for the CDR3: TGTGCCAGCAGTGAACTCAGTGCGAACACCGGGGAGCTGTTTTTT. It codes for CASSELSANTGELFF.

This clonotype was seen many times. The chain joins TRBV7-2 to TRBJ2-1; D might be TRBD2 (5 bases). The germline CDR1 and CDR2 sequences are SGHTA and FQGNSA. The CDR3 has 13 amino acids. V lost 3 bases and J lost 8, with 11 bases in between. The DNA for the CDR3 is TGTGCCAGCAGCTTCGGATTACTAGATGAGCAGTTCTTC. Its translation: CASSFGLLDEQFF.

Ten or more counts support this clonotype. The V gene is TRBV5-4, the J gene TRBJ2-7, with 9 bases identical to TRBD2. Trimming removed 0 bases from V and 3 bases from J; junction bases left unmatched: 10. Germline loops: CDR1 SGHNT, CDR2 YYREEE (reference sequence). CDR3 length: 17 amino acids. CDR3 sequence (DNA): TGTGCCAGCAGCTTGGGCGGGAGGGCCCCCGAGAACTACGAGCAGTACTTC. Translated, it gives CASSLGGRAPENYEQYF.